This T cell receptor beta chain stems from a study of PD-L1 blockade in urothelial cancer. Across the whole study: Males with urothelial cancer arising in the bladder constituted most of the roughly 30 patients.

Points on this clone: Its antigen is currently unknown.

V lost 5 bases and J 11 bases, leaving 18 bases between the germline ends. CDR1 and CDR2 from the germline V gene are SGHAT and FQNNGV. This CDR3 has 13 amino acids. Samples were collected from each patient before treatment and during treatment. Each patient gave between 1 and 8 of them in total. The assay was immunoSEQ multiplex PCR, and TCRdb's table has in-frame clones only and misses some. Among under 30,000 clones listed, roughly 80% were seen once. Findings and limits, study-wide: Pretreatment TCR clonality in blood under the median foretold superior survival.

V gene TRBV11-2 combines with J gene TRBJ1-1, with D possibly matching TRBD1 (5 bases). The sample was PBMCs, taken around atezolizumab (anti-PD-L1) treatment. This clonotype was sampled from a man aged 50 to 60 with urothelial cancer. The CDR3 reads CASSTSDSMKAFF. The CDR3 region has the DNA TGTGCCAGCAGCACTTCTGACAGCATGAAGGCTTTCTTT.